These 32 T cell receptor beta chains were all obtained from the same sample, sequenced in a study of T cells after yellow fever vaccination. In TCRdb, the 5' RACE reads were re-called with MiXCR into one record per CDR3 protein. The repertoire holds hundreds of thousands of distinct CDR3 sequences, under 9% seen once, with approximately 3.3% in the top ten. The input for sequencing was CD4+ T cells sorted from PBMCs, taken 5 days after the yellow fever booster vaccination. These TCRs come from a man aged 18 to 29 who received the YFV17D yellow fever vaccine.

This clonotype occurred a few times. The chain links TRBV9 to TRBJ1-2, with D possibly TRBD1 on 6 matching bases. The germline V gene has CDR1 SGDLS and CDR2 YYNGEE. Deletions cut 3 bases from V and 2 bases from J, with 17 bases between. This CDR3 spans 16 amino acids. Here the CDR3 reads CASSDRQVWGNYGYTF. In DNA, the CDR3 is TGTGCCAGCAGCGACCGACAGGTTTGGGGAAACTATGGCTACACCTTC.

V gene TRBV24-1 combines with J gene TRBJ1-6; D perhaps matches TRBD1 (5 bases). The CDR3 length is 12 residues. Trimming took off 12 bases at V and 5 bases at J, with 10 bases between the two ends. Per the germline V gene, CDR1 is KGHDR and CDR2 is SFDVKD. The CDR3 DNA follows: TGTGCCGTCGGGGCAGATAATTCACCCCTCCACTTT. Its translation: CAVGADNSPLHF.

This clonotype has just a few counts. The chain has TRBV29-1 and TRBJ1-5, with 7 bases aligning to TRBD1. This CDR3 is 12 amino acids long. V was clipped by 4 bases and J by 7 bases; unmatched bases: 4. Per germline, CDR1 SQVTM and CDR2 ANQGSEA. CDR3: CSVGDRDQPQHF. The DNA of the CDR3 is TGCAGCGTTGGAGACAGGGACCAGCCCCAGCATTTT.

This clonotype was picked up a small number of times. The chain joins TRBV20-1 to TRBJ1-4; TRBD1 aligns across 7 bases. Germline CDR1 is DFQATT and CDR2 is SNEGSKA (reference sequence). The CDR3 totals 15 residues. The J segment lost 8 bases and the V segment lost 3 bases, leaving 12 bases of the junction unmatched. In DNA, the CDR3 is TGCAGTGCTAGGTTCGGGAACAGGGGAATCGAAAAACTGTTTTTT. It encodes CSARFGNRGIEKLFF.

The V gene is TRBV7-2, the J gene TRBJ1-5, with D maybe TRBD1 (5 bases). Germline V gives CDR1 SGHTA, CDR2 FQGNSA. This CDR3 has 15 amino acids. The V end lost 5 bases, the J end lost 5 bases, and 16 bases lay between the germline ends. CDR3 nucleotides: TGTGCCAGCAGCCAAACAGGAAAAGCATATCAGCCCCAGCATTTT. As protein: CASSQTGKAYQPQHF.

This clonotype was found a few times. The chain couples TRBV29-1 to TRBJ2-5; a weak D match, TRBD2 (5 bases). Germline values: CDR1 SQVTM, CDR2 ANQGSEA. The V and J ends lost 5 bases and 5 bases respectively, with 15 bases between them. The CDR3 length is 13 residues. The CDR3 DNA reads TGCAGCGTTAGTGTTGGAGGAGAGGAGACCCAGTACTTC. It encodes CSVSVGGEETQYF.

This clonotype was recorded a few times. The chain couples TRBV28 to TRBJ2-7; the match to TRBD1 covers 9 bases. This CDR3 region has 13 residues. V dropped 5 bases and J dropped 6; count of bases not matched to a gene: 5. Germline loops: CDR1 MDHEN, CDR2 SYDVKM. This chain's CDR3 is CASSRPTGGEQYV. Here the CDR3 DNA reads TGTGCCAGCAGTCGCCCGACAGGGGGCGAGCAGTACGTC.

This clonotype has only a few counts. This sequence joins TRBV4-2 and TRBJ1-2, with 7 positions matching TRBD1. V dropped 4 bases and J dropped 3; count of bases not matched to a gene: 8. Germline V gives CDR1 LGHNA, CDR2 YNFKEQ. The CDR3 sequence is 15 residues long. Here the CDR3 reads CASSPAGTADYGYTF. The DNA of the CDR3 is TGTGCCAGCAGCCCAGCAGGGACAGCCGACTATGGCTACACCTTC.

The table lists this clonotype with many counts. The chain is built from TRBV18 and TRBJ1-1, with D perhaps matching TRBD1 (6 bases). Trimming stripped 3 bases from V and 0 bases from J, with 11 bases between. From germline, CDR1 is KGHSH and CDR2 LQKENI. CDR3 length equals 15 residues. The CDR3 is CASSPGHNMNTEAFF. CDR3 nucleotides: TGTGCCAGCTCACCGGGACACAACATGAACACTGAAGCTTTCTTT.

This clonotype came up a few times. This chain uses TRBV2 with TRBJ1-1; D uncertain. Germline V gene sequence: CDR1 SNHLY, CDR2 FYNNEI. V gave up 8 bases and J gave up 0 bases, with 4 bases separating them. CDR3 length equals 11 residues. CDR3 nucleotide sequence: TGTGCCAGCGAGTTGAACACTGAAGCTTTCTTT. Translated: CASELNTEAFF.

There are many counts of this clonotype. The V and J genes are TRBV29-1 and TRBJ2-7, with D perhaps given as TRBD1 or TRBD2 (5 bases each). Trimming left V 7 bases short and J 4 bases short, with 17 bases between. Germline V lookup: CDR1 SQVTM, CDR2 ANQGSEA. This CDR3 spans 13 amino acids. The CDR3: CSARQGVGYEQYF. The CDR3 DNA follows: TGCAGCGCCCGGCAGGGAGTAGGGTACGAGCAGTACTTC.

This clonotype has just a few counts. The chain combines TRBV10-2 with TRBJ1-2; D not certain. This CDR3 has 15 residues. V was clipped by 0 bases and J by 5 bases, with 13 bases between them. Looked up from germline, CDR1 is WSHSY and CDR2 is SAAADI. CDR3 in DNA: TGCGCCAGCAGTGAGTCGCACGGAGACGCGTATGGCTACACCTTC. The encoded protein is CASSESHGDAYGYTF.

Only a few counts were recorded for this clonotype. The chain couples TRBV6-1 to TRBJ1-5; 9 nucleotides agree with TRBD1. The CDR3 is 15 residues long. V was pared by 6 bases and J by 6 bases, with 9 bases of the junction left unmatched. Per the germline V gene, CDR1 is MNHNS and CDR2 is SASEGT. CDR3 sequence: CASRTGTGMGQPQHF. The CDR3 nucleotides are TGTGCCAGCAGAACCGGGACAGGGATGGGTCAGCCCCAGCATTTT.

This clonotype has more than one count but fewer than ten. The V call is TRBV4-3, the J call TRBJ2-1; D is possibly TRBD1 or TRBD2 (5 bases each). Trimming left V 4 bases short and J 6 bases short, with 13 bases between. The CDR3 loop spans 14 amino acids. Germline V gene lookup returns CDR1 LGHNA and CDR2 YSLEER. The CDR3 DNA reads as TGCGCCAGCAGCCTCGGGACGAACCCCAATGAGCAGTTCTTC. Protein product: CASSLGTNPNEQFF.

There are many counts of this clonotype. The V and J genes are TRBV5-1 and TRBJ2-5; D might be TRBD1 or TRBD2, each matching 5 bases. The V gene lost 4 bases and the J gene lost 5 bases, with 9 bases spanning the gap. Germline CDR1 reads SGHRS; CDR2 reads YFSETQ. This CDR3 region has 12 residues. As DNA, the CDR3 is TGCGCCAGCAGCGGCAGGGAGGAGACCCAGTACTTC. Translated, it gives CASSGREETQYF.

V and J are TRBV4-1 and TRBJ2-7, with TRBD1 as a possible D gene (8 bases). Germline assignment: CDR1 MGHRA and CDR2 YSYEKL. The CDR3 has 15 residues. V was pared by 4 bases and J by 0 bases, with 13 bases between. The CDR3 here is CASSRTGGVSYEQYF. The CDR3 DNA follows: TGCGCCAGCAGCCGAACAGGGGGGGTCTCCTACGAGCAGTACTTC.

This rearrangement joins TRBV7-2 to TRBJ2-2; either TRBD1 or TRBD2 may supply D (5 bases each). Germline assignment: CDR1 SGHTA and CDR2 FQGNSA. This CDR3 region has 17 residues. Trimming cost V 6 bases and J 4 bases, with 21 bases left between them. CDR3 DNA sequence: TGTGCCAGCAGTCCCTTGCGCCCGGGGCAGGGCACCGGGGAGCTGTTTTTT. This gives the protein CASSPLRPGQGTGELFF.

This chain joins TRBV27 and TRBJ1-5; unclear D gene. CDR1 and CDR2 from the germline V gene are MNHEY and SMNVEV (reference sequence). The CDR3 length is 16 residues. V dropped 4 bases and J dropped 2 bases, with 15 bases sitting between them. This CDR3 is CASSSWGSRGNQPQHF. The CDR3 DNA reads TGTGCCAGCAGTTCATGGGGAAGTCGGGGCAATCAGCCCCAGCATTTT.

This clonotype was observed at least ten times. CDR3 nucleotide sequence: TGCGCCAGCAGCTTGGGGACTAACACAGATACGCAGTATTTT. This codes for CASSLGTNTDTQYF. This chain uses TRBV5-1 with TRBJ2-3, with D maybe TRBD2 (6 bases). The CDR3 length is 14 residues. Trimming pared 0 bases from V and 2 bases from J, leaving 7 bases between. Germline lookup yields CDR1 SGHRS and CDR2 YFSETQ. Combining the CDR3 with reference TRBV5-1 and TRBJ2-3 gives the whole variable domain KAGVTQTPRYLIKTRGQQVTLSCSPISGHRSVSWYQQTPGQGLQFLFEYFSETQRNKGNFPGRFSGRQFSNSRSEMNVSTLELGDSALYLCASSLGTNTDTQYFGPGTRLTVL.

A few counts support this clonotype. CDR3 sequence: CASSSSGGEFSTDTQYF. The CDR3 nucleotides read TGCGCCAGCAGCTCTAGCGGGGGCGAATTTAGCACAGATACGCAGTATTTT. The chain joins TRBV5-1 to TRBJ2-3, with 10 bases that match TRBD2. Looked up from germline, CDR1 is SGHRS and CDR2 is YFSETQ. CDR3 length equals 17 residues. The junction had 7 bases not matched to a gene; V was cut back by 3 bases and J by 0 bases.

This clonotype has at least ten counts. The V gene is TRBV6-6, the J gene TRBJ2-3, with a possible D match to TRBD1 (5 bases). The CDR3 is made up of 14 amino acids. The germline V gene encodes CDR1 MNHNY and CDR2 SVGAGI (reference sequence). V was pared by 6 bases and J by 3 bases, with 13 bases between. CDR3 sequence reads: CASSPTELTDTQYF. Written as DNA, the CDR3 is TGTGCCAGCAGCCCGACAGAGCTAACAGATACGCAGTATTTT.

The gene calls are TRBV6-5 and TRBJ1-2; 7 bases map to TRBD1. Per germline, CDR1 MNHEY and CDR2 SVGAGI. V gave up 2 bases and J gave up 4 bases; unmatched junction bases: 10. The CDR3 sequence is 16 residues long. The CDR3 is CASSYREGSGGYGYTF. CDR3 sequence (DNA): TGTGCCAGCAGTTACCGCGAAGGATCAGGGGGCTATGGCTACACCTTC.

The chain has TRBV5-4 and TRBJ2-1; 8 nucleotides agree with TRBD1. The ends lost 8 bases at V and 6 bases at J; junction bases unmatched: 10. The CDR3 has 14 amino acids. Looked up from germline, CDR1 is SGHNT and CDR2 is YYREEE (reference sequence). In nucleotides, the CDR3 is TGTGCCAGTCAAACAGGGGGGTCGGTCAATGAGCAGTTCTTC. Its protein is CASQTGGSVNEQFF.

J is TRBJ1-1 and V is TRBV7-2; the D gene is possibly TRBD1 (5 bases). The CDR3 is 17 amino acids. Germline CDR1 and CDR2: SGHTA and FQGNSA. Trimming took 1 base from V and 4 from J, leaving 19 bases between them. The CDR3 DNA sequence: TGTGCCAGCAGCTTAGTAGTTGTCGGGGGAAGCGGCACTGAAGCTTTCTTT. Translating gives CASSLVVVGGSGTEAFF.

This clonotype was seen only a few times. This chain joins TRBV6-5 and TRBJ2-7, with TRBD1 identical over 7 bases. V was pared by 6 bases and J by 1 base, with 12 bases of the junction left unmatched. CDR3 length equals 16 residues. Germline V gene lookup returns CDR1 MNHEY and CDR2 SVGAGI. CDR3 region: CASRNRGSGGSYEQYF. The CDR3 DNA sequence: TGTGCCAGCAGAAATAGAGGCTCAGGGGGTTCCTACGAGCAGTACTTC.

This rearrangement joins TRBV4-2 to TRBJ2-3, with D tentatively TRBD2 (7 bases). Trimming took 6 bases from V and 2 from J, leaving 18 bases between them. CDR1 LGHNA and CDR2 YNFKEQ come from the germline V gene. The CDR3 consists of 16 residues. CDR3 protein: CASRDGGGLLTDTQYF. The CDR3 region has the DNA TGTGCCAGCAGGGACGGCGGGGGCCTCCTCACAGATACGCAGTATTTT.

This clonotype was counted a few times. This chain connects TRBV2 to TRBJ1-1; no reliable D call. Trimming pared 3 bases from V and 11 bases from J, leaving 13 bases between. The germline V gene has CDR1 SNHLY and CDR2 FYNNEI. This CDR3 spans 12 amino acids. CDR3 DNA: TGTGCCAGCAGTGATGGGCGCCCAAAGGCTTTCTTT. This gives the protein CASSDGRPKAFF.

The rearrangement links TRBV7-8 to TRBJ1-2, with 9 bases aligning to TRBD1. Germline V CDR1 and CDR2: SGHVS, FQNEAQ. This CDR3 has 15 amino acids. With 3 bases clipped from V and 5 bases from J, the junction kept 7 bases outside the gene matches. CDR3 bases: TGTGCCAGCAGCTTGAACTCCGGGACAGGGTATGGCTACACCTTC. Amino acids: CASSLNSGTGYGYTF. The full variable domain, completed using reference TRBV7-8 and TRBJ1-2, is GAGVSQSPRYKVAKRGQDVALRCDPISGHVSLFWYQQALGQGPEFLTYFQNEAQLDKSGLPSDRFFAERPEGSVSTLKIQRTQQEDSAVYLCASSLNSGTGYGYTFGSGTRLTVV.

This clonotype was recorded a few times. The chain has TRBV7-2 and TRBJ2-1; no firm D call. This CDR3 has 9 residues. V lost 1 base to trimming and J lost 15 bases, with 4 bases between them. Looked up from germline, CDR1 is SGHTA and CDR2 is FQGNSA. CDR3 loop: CASSLVPFF. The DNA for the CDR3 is TGTGCCAGCAGCTTAGTTCCGTTCTTC.

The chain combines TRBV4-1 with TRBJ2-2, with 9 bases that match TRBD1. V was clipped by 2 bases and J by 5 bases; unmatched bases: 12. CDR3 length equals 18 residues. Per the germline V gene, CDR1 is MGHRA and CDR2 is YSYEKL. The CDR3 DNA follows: TGCGCCAGCAGCCAACCATTTAAGGGACAGGGAAGGACCGGGGAGCTGTTTTTT. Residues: CASSQPFKGQGRTGELFF.

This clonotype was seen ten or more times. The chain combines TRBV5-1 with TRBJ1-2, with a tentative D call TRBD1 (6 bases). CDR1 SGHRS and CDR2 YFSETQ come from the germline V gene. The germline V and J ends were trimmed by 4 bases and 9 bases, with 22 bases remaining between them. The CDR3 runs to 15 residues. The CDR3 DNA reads TGCGCCAGCAGCGTGGAGGGGGAGCCCCTCCAGAGCTACACCTTC. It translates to CASSVEGEPLQSYTF.

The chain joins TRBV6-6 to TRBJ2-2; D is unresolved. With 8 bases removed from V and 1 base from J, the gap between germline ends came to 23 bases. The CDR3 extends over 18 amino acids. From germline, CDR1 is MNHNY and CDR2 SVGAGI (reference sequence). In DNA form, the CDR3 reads TGTGCCAGCCGTGCCCGGCGATCGAGCGCGGAGAACACCGGGGAGCTGTTTTTT. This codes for CASRARRSSAENTGELFF.